The rows below give T cell receptor beta chains drawn from one sample of a study of siplizumab effects on memory and regulatory T cells. Some clones are missing from TCRdb's copy, which holds only in-frame ones; the method was immunoSEQ multiplex PCR. This sample has roughly 68,000 clones, with roughly 97% found just once. Sequenced: naive CD8+ T cells sorted from blood. The receptor source for this set is a human donor in good health. Each CDR3 is given with its conserved first and last residue. D genes are given only for firm matches. Rows give clone size only sometimes, using once, few, many, or a class for an expanded clone.

D gene	clone size	V gene	J gene	CDR3 protein	CDR3 DNA
NA	NA	TRBV9	TRBJ2-7	CASSVDGTPYEQYF	TGTGCCAGCAGCGTAGATGGGACGCCTTACGAGCAGTACTTC
NA	NA	TRBV4-1	TRBJ2-5	CASSQGQNQETQYF	TGCGCCAGCAGCCAAGGACAGAACCAAGAGACCCAGTACTTC
NA	NA	TRBV4-3	TRBJ2-3	CASSQEEGADTQYF	TGCGCCAGCAGCCAAGAGGAAGGCGCAGATACGCAGTATTTT
NA	NA	TRBV6-1	TRBJ2-3	CASSTVTSTDTQYF	TGTGCCAGCAGTACGGTTACTAGCACAGATACGCAGTATTTT
NA	NA	TRBV4-3	TRBJ2-1	CASSQDRPPDDNEQFF	TGCGCCAGCAGCCAAGATCGGCCGCCAGACGACAATGAGCAGTTCTTC
TRBD2	NA	TRBV5-4	TRBJ2-2	CASSLASGGHQAGELFF	TGTGCCAGCAGCTTGGCTAGCGGGGGCCACCAGGCCGGGGAGCTGTTTTTT
TRBD2	NA	TRBV7-9	TRBJ2-7	CATDSRDRRGLADPYEQYF	TGTGCCACCGACAGTCGGGACAGGAGGGGACTAGCGGACCCCTACGAGCAGTACTTC
NA	NA	TRBV28	TRBJ1-2	CASSFSQIYGYTF	TGTGCCAGCAGTTTCTCGCAGATATATGGCTACACCTTC
NA	once	TRBV4-3	TRBJ2-7	CASSQDQGIPSYEQYF	TGCGCCAGCAGCCAAGATCAGGGGATTCCCTCCTACGAGCAGTACTTC
NA	NA	TRBV9	TRBJ1-1	CASSVVGGNTEAFF	TGTGCCAGCAGCGTAGTGGGAGGGAACACTGAAGCTTTCTTT
TRBD2	NA	TRBV9	TRBJ2-7	CASSGRAGEQYF	TGTGCCAGCAGCGGAAGAGCGGGAGAGCAGTACTTC
NA	NA	TRBV5-4	TRBJ2-5	CASSSLLETGETQYF	TGTGCCAGCAGCTCCCTCCTAGAGACTGGGGAGACCCAGTACTTC
NA	NA	TRBV28	TRBJ1-3	CASSLPQLSGNTIYF	TGTGCCAGCAGTTTACCCCAGCTTTCTGGAAACACCATATATTTT
TRBD2	NA	TRBV2	TRBJ2-1	CARGRGGGAYNEQFF	TGTGCCAGAGGTCGGGGCGGGGGGGCCTACAATGAGCAGTTCTTC
NA	NA	TRBV6-1	TRBJ1-1	CASRGTGNTEAFF	TGTGCCAGCAGAGGGACGGGCAACACTGAAGCTTTCTTT
NA	NA	TRBV19	TRBJ2-1	CASSMAKTYNEQFF	TGTGCCAGTAGTATGGCAAAGACGTACAATGAGCAGTTCTTC
TRBD1	NA	TRBV19	TRBJ1-2	CASSGTGGGYYGYTF	TGTGCCAGTAGTGGGACAGGGGGCGGATACTATGGCTACACCTTC
NA	NA	TRBV28	TRBJ1-6	CASTPEQVNSPLHF	TGTGCCAGTACCCCCGAACAGGTTAATTCACCCCTCCACTTT
TRBD2	NA	TRBV7-9	TRBJ2-1	CASSLIGGAYNEQFF	TGTGCCAGCAGCTTAATCGGGGGGGCCTACAATGAGCAGTTCTTC
NA	NA	TRBV19	TRBJ2-5	CASSPRQEETQYF	TGTGCCAGTTCCCCCCGACAGGAAGAGACCCAGTACTTC
TRBD1	NA	TRBV9	TRBJ2-7	CASSKTGTSGEQYF	TGTGCCAGCAGCAAGACAGGGACCTCGGGGGAGCAGTACTTC
NA	NA	TRBV6-5	TRBJ2-3	CASSWGGTDTQYF	TGTGCCAGCAGTTGGGGCGGCACAGATACGCAGTATTTT
NA	NA	TRBV9	TRBJ2-5	CASSANSREETQYF	TGTGCCAGCTCCGCCAACTCTAGGGAAGAGACCCAGTACTTC
NA	NA	TRBV7-2	TRBJ1-1	CASSLSVVRGAVNTEAFF	TGTGCCAGCAGCTTATCAGTGGTTAGGGGGGCAGTGAACACTGAAGCTTTCTTT
NA	NA	TRBV6-4	TRBJ2-7	CASSSTQTAITFYEQYF	TGTGCCAGCAGTTCCACTCAGACCGCGATTACCTTCTACGAGCAGTACTTC
TRBD1	NA	TRBV27	TRBJ2-7	CASSPGTGNLEQYF	TGTGCCAGCTCCCCCGGGACAGGGAATCTCGAGCAGTACTTC
TRBD2	NA	TRBV5-5	TRBJ2-3	CASSSTSGGTSSTDTQYF	TGTGCCAGCAGCTCGACTAGCGGGGGGACGTCTAGCACAGATACGCAGTATTTT
TRBD2	NA	TRBV7-2	TRBJ2-1	CASSLRLAGGLSDEQFF	TGTGCCAGCAGCCTTCGACTAGCGGGGGGGCTTTCCGATGAGCAGTTCTTC
TRBD1	NA	TRBV28	TRBJ2-3	CASSTRTGGPDTQYF	TGTGCCAGCAGTACAAGGACAGGGGGCCCAGATACGCAGTATTTT
TRBD1	NA	TRBV9	TRBJ1-2	CASSAGTAYGYTF	TGTGCCAGCAGCGCAGGGACAGCCTATGGCTACACCTTC
NA	NA	TRBV27	TRBJ1-2	CASSLSSLPPGQHGYTF	TGTGCCAGCAGTTTATCATCGCTCCCCCCGGGACAACATGGCTACACCTTC
NA	NA	TRBV6-1	TRBJ1-4	CASSEEGYLQIHNEKLFF	TGTGCCAGCAGTGAAGAAGGTTACCTACAAATCCATAATGAAAAACTGTTTTTT
NA	NA	TRBV11-1	TRBJ1-1	CASSLAGITEAFF	TGTGCCAGCAGCTTAGCAGGGATCACTGAAGCTTTCTTT
NA	NA	TRBV4-3	TRBJ1-2	CASSQDREYKNYGYTF	TGCGCCAGCAGCCAAGATAGGGAGTACAAGAACTATGGCTACACCTTC
NA	NA	TRBV9	TRBJ2-5	CASSPKTLSGGTQYF	TGTGCCAGCAGCCCTAAAACACTCTCGGGCGGGACCCAGTACTTC
NA	NA	TRBV7-9	TRBJ2-7	CASSLTGGDEQYF	TGTGCCAGCAGCCTCACAGGGGGGGACGAGCAGTACTTC
NA	NA	TRBV27	TRBJ2-2	CASRRGVTDTGELFF	TGTGCCAGCAGGCGAGGGGTTACAGACACCGGGGAGCTGTTTTTT
NA	NA	TRBV5-1	TRBJ2-7	CASSTSTGYVYEQYF	TGCGCCAGCAGCACCTCGACAGGCTATGTTTACGAGCAGTACTTC
NA	NA	TRBV5-4	TRBJ2-1	CASSRMASVHEQFF	TGTGCCAGCAGCCGCATGGCCTCGGTCCATGAGCAGTTCTTC
NA	NA	TRBV14	TRBJ2-7	CASSQESSYEQYF	TGTGCCAGCAGCCAGGAGAGCTCCTACGAGCAGTACTTC
NA	NA	TRBV9	TRBJ2-3	CASSASGTDTQYF	TGTGCCAGCAGCGCGTCGGGCACAGATACGCAGTATTTT
NA	NA	TRBV7-3	TRBJ1-1	CASSSDGNEAFF	TGTGCCAGCAGCTCGGACGGGAATGAAGCTTTCTTT
NA	NA	TRBV5-4	TRBJ2-1	CASTLNTLYNEQFF	TGTGCCAGCACGTTGAATACCCTTTACAATGAGCAGTTCTTC
NA	NA	TRBV4-3	TRBJ2-7	CASSQGRAYEQYF	TGCGCCAGCAGCCAGGGGCGAGCCTACGAGCAGTACTTC
NA	NA	TRBV5-3	TRBJ2-3	CARSFDPSPRRGTDTQYF	TGTGCCAGAAGCTTTGACCCCTCCCCCCGGCGGGGCACAGATACGCAGTATTTT
NA	NA	TRBV5-6	TRBJ2-1	CATEKSSYNEQFF	TGTGCCACTGAGAAGAGCTCCTACAATGAGCAGTTCTTC
NA	NA	TRBV4-1	TRBJ1-1	CASSQEERVTEAFF	TGCGCCAGCAGCCAAGAGGAAAGGGTCACTGAAGCTTTCTTT
TRBD2	NA	TRBV7-6	TRBJ2-1	CASSLSSGGLNEQFF	TGTGCCAGCAGCTTATCTAGCGGGGGCCTCAATGAGCAGTTCTTC
NA	NA	TRBV11-2	TRBJ1-3	CASSLSAGTANTIYF	TGTGCCAGCAGCTTATCGGCAGGAACCGCGAACACCATATATTTT
TRBD1	NA	TRBV28	TRBJ2-7	CASGSTGAPREQYF	TGTGCCAGCGGGTCGACAGGGGCTCCTAGGGAGCAGTACTTC
NA	NA	TRBV5-4	TRBJ2-5	CASSLGTLRETQYF	TGTGCCAGCAGCTTGGGGACCCTTCGGGAGACCCAGTACTTC
NA	NA	TRBV27	TRBJ2-7	CASSLVGTTYEQYF	TGTGCCAGCAGTTTAGTAGGGACCACCTACGAGCAGTACTTC
NA	NA	TRBV9	TRBJ2-3	CASSAPGGTDTQYF	TGTGCCAGCAGCGCCCCCGGTGGCACAGATACGCAGTATTTT
NA	NA	TRBV7-6	TRBJ2-7	CASSFNLGDYEQYF	TGTGCCAGCAGCTTCAACCTCGGGGATTACGAGCAGTACTTC
NA	NA	TRBV6-1	TRBJ1-2	CASSSRGGDIYGYTF	TGTGCCAGCAGTTCCCGTGGAGGGGACATCTATGGCTACACCTTC
NA	NA	TRBV19	TRBJ2-7	CASSPRQDAYEQYF	TGTGCCAGTAGTCCCAGGCAGGACGCCTACGAGCAGTACTTC
TRBD2	NA	TRBV7-9	TRBJ2-3	CASSLTTSGGWGTDTQYF	TGTGCCAGCAGCTTGACGACTAGCGGGGGGTGGGGCACAGATACGCAGTATTTT
NA	NA	TRBV29-1	TRBJ2-3	CSVFGARGTDTQYF	TGCAGCGTTTTCGGGGCACGGGGCACAGATACGCAGTATTTT
TRBD1	NA	TRBV19	TRBJ1-2	CATKQTGDYGYTF	TGTGCCACCAAACAGACAGGGGACTATGGCTACACCTTC
TRBD2	NA	TRBV5-1	TRBJ2-3	CASSLELAGVDTQYF	TGCGCCAGCAGCTTGGAACTAGCGGGGGTGGATACGCAGTATTTT